The next 28 T cell receptor beta chains were all read from a single sample in a study of T cells in Graves' hyperthyroidism and ophthalmopathy. Amplified regions were TCR beta CDR3 sequences from RNA transcripts. Carried out on the TCR CDR3, a first-round RT-PCR used the HTBI primer set. In TCRdb, the multiplex PCR reads were re-called with MiXCR into one record per CDR3 protein. In the table there are some 300,000 distinct CDR3 sequences, about 19% of which are singletons. Specimen: blood. Every receptor here comes from a man aged 50-60 years with Graves' ophthalmopathy.

The table lists this clonotype with many counts. The chain couples TRBV2 to TRBJ2-7, with 14 bases that match TRBD2. The V gene end was trimmed by 6 bases and the J gene end by 7 bases; junction bases not matched to a gene: 11. Germline lookup yields CDR1 SNHLY and CDR2 FYNNEI. This CDR3 contains 16 residues. The CDR3 reads CASSGLAGGPLLEQYF. The CDR3 bases are TGTGCCAGCAGCGGACTAGCGGGAGGACCCCTCTTGGAGCAGTACTTC.

This clonotype occurred many times. This chain connects TRBV7-3 to TRBJ1-1; perhaps TRBD1 as D (5 bases). V was trimmed by 3 bases and J by 1 base, leaving 12 bases between them. This CDR3 comprises 15 residues. CDR1 and CDR2 (germline): SGHTA, FQGTGA. CDR3 DNA sequence: TGTGCCAGCAGCTTGACCGGGACGGAGAACACTGAAGCTTTCTTT. As protein: CASSLTGTENTEAFF.

This clonotype was picked up many times. The chain combines TRBV28 with TRBJ1-1, with 8 nucleotides matching TRBD1. The CDR3 has 13 amino acids. Germline V CDR1 and CDR2: MDHEN, SYDVKM. With 3 bases clipped from V and 8 bases from J, the junction kept 5 bases outside the gene matches. The CDR3 DNA reads TGTGCCAGCAGTTTCCAGGGGGCGCGGGAAGCTTTCTTT. Its protein is CASSFQGAREAFF.

The chain links TRBV7-2 to TRBJ2-2; a possible D gene is TRBD2 (6 bases). V was clipped by 2 bases and J by 4 bases, with 8 bases between them. Germline CDR1 reads SGHTA; CDR2 reads FQGNSA. The CDR3 runs 14 residues. The CDR3 DNA reads as TGTGCCAGCAGCTTACCGGGGGTCACCGGGGAGCTGTTTTTT. Amino acid sequence: CASSLPGVTGELFF.

V is TRBV19 and J is TRBJ1-6, with TRBD1 matching 8 bases. This CDR3 is 15 amino acids long. Per germline, CDR1 LNHDA and CDR2 SQIVND (reference sequence). With 7 bases clipped from V and 15 bases from J, the junction kept 17 bases outside the gene matches. The CDR3 DNA reads TGTGCCAGTACTCCCGGGGACAGGTATCTCGTTGACCTCCACTTT. Translation gives CASTPGDRYLVDLHF.

This clonotype was found a few times. The chain carries TRBV6-1 and TRBJ1-4; a possible D gene is TRBD1 (6 bases). This CDR3 has 15 residues. Trimming removed 3 bases at V and 6 bases at J, with 14 bases between. The germline gives CDR1 MNHNS, CDR2 SASEGT. Here the CDR3 DNA reads TGTGCCAGCAGTGAGAGGCGGGACATCTATGAAAAACTGTTTTTT. Its translation is CASSERRDIYEKLFF.

The V call is TRBV10-3, the J call TRBJ2-1; D is perhaps TRBD2 (5 bases). From germline, CDR1 is ENHRY and CDR2 SYGVKD. This CDR3 has 14 amino acids. V was clipped by 8 bases and J by 8 bases, with 19 bases between them. The CDR3 spells CAISGSKSGDEQFF. DNA of the CDR3: TGTGCCATCTCAGGCTCGAAAAGCGGCGATGAGCAGTTCTTC.

This clonotype was recorded at least ten times. The genes are TRBV3-1 and TRBJ2-1; unclear D gene. The V end lost 0 bases, the J end lost 5 bases, and 11 bases lay between the germline ends. CDR3 length: 15 residues. Germline V gives CDR1 LGHDT, CDR2 YNNKEL (reference sequence). The CDR3 protein is CASSQDFLGHNEQFF. CDR3 coding DNA: TGTGCCAGCAGCCAAGATTTTCTAGGCCACAATGAGCAGTTCTTC.

The rearrangement joins TRBV28 to TRBJ2-1, with D tentatively TRBD2 (6 bases). V shed 2 bases and J shed 5 bases, with 13 bases lying between them. The CDR3 is made up of 15 amino acids. Germline V gene lookup returns CDR1 MDHEN and CDR2 SYDVKM. The chain's CDR3 is CASSLMGRPDNEQFF. DNA for the CDR3: TGTGCCAGCAGTTTAATGGGGAGGCCTGACAATGAGCAGTTCTTC.

A word on this clonotype: A much larger clone sits a single nucleotide away, making a read error possible. The V gene is TRBV5-1, the J gene TRBJ2-7; TRBD2 aligns across 7 bases. Germline V gives CDR1 SGHRS, CDR2 YFSETQ. J was trimmed by 3 bases and V by 4 bases; bases with no gene match: 10. The CDR3 covers 15 residues. The CDR3 loop is CASSAYRDYFYEQYF. CDR3 nucleotide sequence: TGCGCCAGCAGCGCCTACCGGGACTACTTCTACGAGCAGTACTTC.

DNA of the CDR3: TGCGCCAGCAGCCAAATTGGGGGGGGTTTAACAGATACGCAGTATTTT. The encoded protein is CASSQIGGGLTDTQYF. This rearrangement joins TRBV5-1 to TRBJ2-3; the match to TRBD2 covers 7 bases. The CDR3 is made up of 16 amino acids. CDR1 is SGHRS and CDR2 is YFSETQ in the germline V gene. After removal of 4 bases from V and 3 bases from J, the junction contained 11 bases not matched to a gene.

This clonotype was counted at least ten times. The genes are TRBV7-2 and TRBJ1-6; 8 bases align to TRBD1. V dropped 5 bases and J dropped 8; count of bases not matched to a gene: 5. The germline gives CDR1 SGHTA, CDR2 FQGNSA. There are 14 residues in the CDR3. In DNA form, the CDR3 reads TGTGCCAGCAGCCGACAGGGGAGAGATTCACCCCTCCACTTT. It codes for CASSRQGRDSPLHF.

This clonotype was picked up many times. This rearrangement joins TRBV6-1 to TRBJ2-5; 8 bases agree with TRBD1. V was pared by 2 bases and J by 5 bases, with 7 bases of the junction left unmatched. Germline CDR1 reads MNHNS; CDR2 reads SASEGT. The CDR3 runs to 15 residues. The chain's CDR3 is CASSEFGQGEETQYF. The DNA of the CDR3 is TGTGCCAGCAGTGAATTCGGACAGGGTGAGGAGACCCAGTACTTC.

V gene TRBV20-1 combines with J gene TRBJ2-1, with 7 bases aligning to TRBD2. J gave up 7 bases and V 7 bases, and 7 bases lay outside the gene matches. The CDR3 sequence is 12 residues long. Germline values: CDR1 DFQATT, CDR2 SNEGSKA (reference sequence). For the CDR3, the DNA is TGCAGTGTTGGACTAGGAGGTAATGAGCAGTTCTTC. It specifies CSVGLGGNEQFF.

This clonotype was counted at least ten times. V gene TRBV5-1 combines with J gene TRBJ1-2; no reliable D call. The CDR3 covers 12 residues. V shed 4 bases and J shed 6 bases, with 10 bases lying between them. CDR1 and CDR2 from the germline V gene are SGHRS and YFSETQ. This CDR3 is CASSVRADGYTF. For the CDR3, the DNA is TGCGCCAGCAGCGTCCGGGCGGATGGCTACACCTTC.

The chain recombines TRBV7-9 with TRBJ2-2, with 8 bases aligning to TRBD1. Germline CDR1 and CDR2: SEHNR and FQNEAQ (reference sequence). The CDR3 runs to 16 residues. The ends lost 4 bases at V and 5 bases at J; junction bases unmatched: 9. In DNA form, the CDR3 reads TGTGCCAGCAGCTCCGGCAGGGGGCGCGGGACCGGGGAGCTGTTTTTT. It specifies CASSSGRGRGTGELFF. Complete variable domain (other parts from reference TRBV7-9 and TRBJ2-2): DTGVSQNPRHKITKRGQNVTFRCDPISEHNRLYWYRQTLGQGPEFLTYFQNEAQLEKSRLLSDRFSAERPKGSFSTLEIQRTEQGDSAMYLCASSSGRGRGTGELFFGEGSRLTVL.

This clonotype was found many times. The chain uses TRBV2 and TRBJ2-5; D unclear. Germline loops: CDR1 SNHLY, CDR2 FYNNEI. CDR3 size: 12 residues. V was clipped by 5 bases and J by 0 bases, with 4 bases between them. CDR3 sequence reads: CASSRDQETQYF. CDR3 DNA sequence: TGTGCCAGCAGTCGAGACCAAGAGACCCAGTACTTC.

This clonotype was detected a few times. Being one base from a much bigger clone, this may be a read error. This chain's CDR3 is CASNRTGGPETQYF. The CDR3 DNA reads as TGTGCCAGCAACCGGACAGGGGGTCCAGAGACCCAGTACTTC. The gene calls are TRBV7-2 and TRBJ2-5, with TRBD1 matching over 10 bases. Germline values: CDR1 SGHTA, CDR2 FQGNSA. The J segment lost 4 bases and the V segment lost 7 bases, leaving 6 bases of the junction unmatched. The CDR3 spans 14 residues. Combining the CDR3 with reference TRBV7-2 and TRBJ2-5 gives the whole variable domain GAGVSQSPSNKVTEKGKDVELRCDPISGHTALYWYRQSLGQGLEFLIYFQGNSAPDKSGLPSDRFSAERTGGSVSTLTIQRTQQEDSAVYLCASNRTGGPETQYFGPGTRLLVL.

This clonotype has a count of ten or more. The chain joins TRBV18 to TRBJ2-7, with D possibly being TRBD2 (5 bases). Germline assignment: CDR1 KGHSH and CDR2 LQKENI. Trimming removed 4 bases from V and 4 bases from J, with 11 bases in between. The CDR3 sequence is 13 residues long. The CDR3 region is CASSRSDFYEQYF. CDR3 DNA sequence: TGTGCCAGCTCACGGTCGGACTTTTACGAGCAGTACTTC.

This chain joins TRBV28 and TRBJ2-4; 9 bases are a match to TRBD2. V lost 0 bases, J lost 7 bases, and 25 bases stayed unmatched. CDR3 length: 22 amino acids. CDR1 MDHEN and CDR2 SYDVKM come from the germline V gene. The CDR3: CASSLWRGGPGTSSLSVNIQYF. Here the CDR3 DNA reads TGTGCCAGCAGTTTATGGCGGGGGGGACCCGGGACTAGCTCCTTAAGCGTGAACATTCAGTACTTC.

This clonotype was seen a handful of times. A read error is possible here, since a much larger clone lies one base away. The rearrangement links TRBV7-9 to TRBJ1-1; D is unclear. Germline CDR1 reads SEHNR; CDR2 reads FQNEAQ (reference sequence). This CDR3 contains 13 residues. This CDR3 is CASSVAQNTEAFF. CDR3 nucleotides: TGTGCCAGCAGCGTAGCACAGAACACTGAAGCTTTCTTT.

This sequence joins TRBV30 and TRBJ2-5, with 10 bases fitting TRBD2. There are 14 residues in the CDR3. With V trimmed by 3 bases and J by 6 bases, 7 bases remained unmatched. Germline V gene sequence: CDR1 GTSNPN, CDR2 SVGIG (reference sequence). This CDR3 is CAWSAQAGGQTQYF. Here the CDR3 DNA reads TGTGCCTGGAGCGCCCAAGCGGGAGGGCAGACCCAGTACTTC.

V usage is TRBV5-1 and J usage is TRBJ2-1, with D tentatively TRBD1 or TRBD2 (6 bases each). The V and J ends lost 0 bases and 10 bases respectively, with 11 bases between them. Germline V gene lookup returns CDR1 SGHRS and CDR2 YFSETQ. This CDR3 spans 13 amino acids. The CDR3 DNA is TGCGCCAGCAGCTTGGGACGGGGGCCCGAGCAGTTCTTC. Translated, it gives CASSLGRGPEQFF.

A few counts support this clonotype. V gene TRBV12-3 or TRBV12-4 combines with J gene TRBJ2-2; 7 bases fit TRBD1. The CDR3 covers 14 residues. J was trimmed by 2 bases and V by 6 bases; bases with no gene match: 3. This CDR3 is CASRQGSNTGELFF. As DNA, the CDR3 is TGTGCCAGCAGACAGGGGAGTAACACCGGGGAGCTGTTTTTT.

This clonotype was observed many times. The chain carries TRBV3-1 and TRBJ2-1; D unresolved. Germline loops: CDR1 LGHDT, CDR2 YNNKEL (reference sequence). Deletions cut 1 base from V and 9 bases from J, with 10 bases between. This CDR3 has 13 residues. This chain's CDR3 is CASSQGLPLEQFF. The CDR3 coding sequence is TGTGCCAGCAGCCAAGGGCTGCCCCTTGAGCAGTTCTTC.

The gene calls are TRBV6-1 and TRBJ1-1; TRBD1 aligns across 8 bases. Germline lookup yields CDR1 MNHNS and CDR2 SASEGT. This CDR3 comprises 14 residues. Losses at the gene ends were 5 bases for V and 7 bases for J; bases not matched to a gene: 9. This CDR3 reads CASSPPRGQGEAFF. The CDR3 DNA reads TGTGCCAGCAGTCCCCCCCGTGGACAGGGTGAAGCTTTCTTT.

This clonotype was detected many times. One junction end does not reproduce the germline sequence, and a read error may be involved. The rearrangement joins TRBV3-1 to TRBJ1-1; D unclear. CDR1 LGHDT and CDR2 YNNKEL come from the germline V gene (reference sequence). CDR3 length: 16 amino acids. The CDR3, as DNA: TGTGCCAGCAGCCAAGTTTCGAAAGATCCGAACTCTGAAGCTTTCTTT. Translated, it gives CASSQVSKDPNSEAFF.

This clonotype has more than one count but fewer than ten. V gene TRBV10-2 combines with J gene TRBJ2-5; 8 bases map to TRBD2. CDR1 is WSHSY, CDR2 SAAADI, per germline. The V gene end was trimmed by 0 bases and the J gene end by 5 bases; junction bases not matched to a gene: 5. The CDR3 is made up of 15 amino acids. The CDR3 sequence: CASSESEREWETQYF. The CDR3 nucleotides are TGCGCCAGCAGTGAGTCGGAGCGGGAGTGGGAGACCCAGTACTTC.